This section outlines one T cell receptor (beta chain) sequence together with its context. The target of this receptor is not known. The sequencer listed for this sample is NextSeq 550. The Human TCR Profiling Kit (MiLaboratory) was used to make UMI-labeled 5' RACE TRB cDNA libraries. The full amount of extracted RNA was used for cDNA synthesis, and the full amount of resulting cDNA was used for PCR amplification. Libraries were prepared in parallel with an identical number of PCR cycles. The authors' pipeline ran thus. With a requirement of at least two reads per UMI, MIGEC and MiXCR extracted about 50,000 +/- 10,000 unique UMI-labeled TRB cDNA molecules per library. An average of around 40,000 +/- 10,000 functional in-frame TRB CDR3 nucleotide clonotypes without stop codons was found per library. After downsampling to 5000 UMI-labeled TRB molecules per sample, diversity metrics, including normalized Shannon-Wiener and Chao1, were computed in VDJtools. Clonotype-size-weighted physicochemical properties of the central five CDR3 residues (interaction energy, strength, volume and Kidera factor 4) were computed in VDJtools. The reads, reprocessed by TCRdb, yield one row per CDR3 protein sequence and no DNA. The V and J calls and clone size come from TCRdb's table, not from the authors' own analysis. The sample's own table lists roughly 120,000 distinct CDR3 sequences. The ten most abundant clones make up roughly 0.62% of the sample.

The data derive from a study of CXCR3-negative and CXCR3-positive naive CD8 T cells (dated by TCRdb to about 2019). With respect to the entire study: About 150 million TRB reads were obtained in total, roughly 1.5 +/- 0.3 million reads per library. Data from ten or so donors, pooled across two independent experiments, went into the diversity and physicochemical repertoire analyses. TRBV-TRBJ cluster analysis included naive subsets from about five donors and memory cells from 3 donors. Study-level results and caveats: TRBV-TRBJ usage was similar between naive CXCR3-negative and CXCR3-positive cells from the same donor, while memory cells showed distinct patterns. Repertoire diversity was comparably high in both naive subsets but much lower in memory CD8+ T cells. Because surface CD5, which has been linked to self-reactivity in mice, was comparable between naive subsets, TCR interaction strength was also inferred from TRB CDR3 physicochemical properties. Because CXCR3 expression was partially decreased after cryopreservation, freshly isolated PBMCs were used for most assays. TRB CDR3s from CXCR3-positive naive cells showed higher hydrophobicity (lower Kidera factor 4), lower energy, and higher strength and volume indices than CXCR3-negative naive cells.

Each CD8+ T cell subset was flow-sorted in triplicate, and 300,000 or so cells per subset were placed directly into RLT lysis buffer. To exclude memory contaminants, naive CD8+ T cells were stringently defined as CD45RO-CCR7+CD27+CD95-. Peripheral blood mononuclear cells were isolated from buffy coats by standard density gradient centrifugation. Naive CXCR3-negative and CXCR3-positive CD8+ T cells were flow-sorted using a FACSAria III. Total RNA was extracted from sorted cells using an RNeasy Mini Kit. The CDR3 spans 13 residues, from the cysteine through the phenylalanine. There is no recorded DNA. The germline V gene (reference sequence) provides CDR1 MNHNY and CDR2 SVGAGI.

This sequence was found in a human donor in good health. Some clones in this sample may be carry-over from other donors' samples. The sequencing sample was made of naive CXCR3+ CD8+ T cells from blood. The cell subset or site label on this specimen signifies: CD45RO-CCR7+CD27+CD95- naive CD8+ T cells expressing CXCR3 (TNR3+). The chain is encoded by TRBV6-6 joined to TRBJ2-1; TCRdb gives TRBD1 as the D gene, but with no DNA this cannot be confirmed. The CDR3 corresponds to CASSYSGKGEQFF.